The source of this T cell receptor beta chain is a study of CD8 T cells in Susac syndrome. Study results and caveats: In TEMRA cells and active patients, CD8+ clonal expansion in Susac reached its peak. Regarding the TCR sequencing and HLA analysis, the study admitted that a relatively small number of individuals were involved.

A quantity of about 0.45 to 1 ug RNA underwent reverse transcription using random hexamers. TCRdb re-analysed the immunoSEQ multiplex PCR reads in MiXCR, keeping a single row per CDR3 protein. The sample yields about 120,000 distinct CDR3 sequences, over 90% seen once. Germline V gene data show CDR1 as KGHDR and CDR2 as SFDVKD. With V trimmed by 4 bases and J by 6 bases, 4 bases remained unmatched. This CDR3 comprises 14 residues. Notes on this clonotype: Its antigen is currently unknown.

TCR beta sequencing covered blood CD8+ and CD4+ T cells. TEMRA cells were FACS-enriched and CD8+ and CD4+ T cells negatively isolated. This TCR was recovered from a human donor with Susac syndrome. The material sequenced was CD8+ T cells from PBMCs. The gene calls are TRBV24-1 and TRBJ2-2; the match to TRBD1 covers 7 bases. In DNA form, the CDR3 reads TGTGCCACCAGTGACCGGGACAGTCCCGGGGAGCTGTTTTTT. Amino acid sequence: CATSDRDSPGELFF.